These T cell receptor beta chains were read from a single sample in a study of blood T cell repertoires in COVID-19. This table comes from immunoSEQ multiplex PCR, and its TCRdb copy is limited to in-frame clones, with some not included. Here the sample spans around 20,000 clones, roughly 85% being singletons. Specimen: peripheral blood. All receptors come from a human donor with active COVID-19. The donor label of this sample is uncertain. CDR3s include the opening cysteine and the closing phenylalanine or tryptophan. The D gene is left open where the match is weak. A clone size is listed for some rows: how often the clone was seen (once, few, many), or a class if it is expanded.

TRBJ1-1 | . | . | TRBV6-2/TRBV6-3 | CASSYSGRRGTQNTEAFF | TGTGCCAGCAGTTACTCGGGTCGGCGAGGAACTCAGAACACTGAAGCTTTCTTT
TRBJ1-5 | TRBD1 | . | TRBV15 | CATSRGSGTGGIASNQPQHF | TGTGCCACCAGCAGAGGGTCCGGGACAGGGGGAATAGCGAGCAATCAGCCCCAGCATTTT
TRBJ2-1 | . | . | TRBV29-1 | CSVDRGNEQFF | TGCAGCGTGGATAGGGGTAATGAGCAGTTCTTC
TRBJ2-2 | . | . | TRBV19 | CASSTRGGGGTGELFF | TGTGCCAGTAGTACGCGAGGGGGAGGGGGCACCGGGGAGCTGTTTTTT
TRBJ1-2 | . | . | TRBV11-2 | CASSSRLTRNGYTF | TGTGCCAGCAGCTCCAGACTTACGAGGAATGGCTACACCTTC
TRBJ2-3 | . | . | TRBV12-3/TRBV12-4 | CASAVGATDTQYF | TGTGCCAGCGCCGTAGGGGCCACAGATACGCAGTATTTT
TRBJ2-3 | . | . | TRBV7-2 | CASSRDSAADTQYF | TGTGCCAGCAGTCGGGACTCCGCCGCAGATACGCAGTATTTT
TRBJ2-7 | . | . | TRBV5-4 | CASSLKGQNYEQYF | TGTGCCAGCAGCTTGAAAGGACAGAACTACGAGCAGTACTTC
TRBJ2-2 | . | . | TRBV12-3/TRBV12-4 | CASSYPTTGELFF | TGTGCCAGCTCGTACCCTACTACCGGGGAGCTGTTTTTT
TRBJ2-7 | TRBD2 | few | TRBV24-1 | CATSDGTSGYEQYF | TGTGCCACCAGTGATGGGACTAGCGGCTACGAGCAGTACTTC
TRBJ2-1 | TRBD1 | . | TRBV12-3/TRBV12-4 | CASSSTGAEQFF | TGTGCCAGCAGTTCAACAGGGGCTGAGCAGTTCTTC
TRBJ2-2 | . | . | TRBV7-7 | CASSLVAATNTGELFF | TGTGCTAGCAGCTTAGTAGCGGCTACGAACACCGGGGAGCTGTTTTTT
TRBJ1-4 | . | . | TRBV6-5 | CASSSVPNEKLFF | TGTGCCAGCAGTTCAGTACCTAATGAAAAACTGTTTTTT
TRBJ1-5 | . | . | TRBV28 | CASSPARTGNQPQHF | TGTGCCAGCAGTCCGGCCCGGACAGGCAATCAGCCCCAGCATTTT
TRBJ1-3 | TRBD1 | once | TRBV5-4 | CASSWSQTGTGVDTIYF | TGTGCCAGCAGCTGGTCCCAGACCGGGACAGGGGTCGACACCATATATTTT
TRBJ1-4 | TRBD1 | . | TRBV18 | CASSRHQGDGEKLFF | TGTGCCAGCTCACGACACCAGGGGGATGGTGAAAAACTGTTTTTT
TRBJ2-5 | . | once | TRBV3-1/TRBV3-2 | CASSLRTGGTQETQYF | TGTGCCAGCAGCCTTCGGACTGGAGGGACCCAAGAGACCCAGTACTTC
TRBJ2-3 | . | . | TRBV4-1 | CASSGSASTDTQYF | TGCGCCAGCAGCGGTTCCGCGAGCACAGATACGCAGTATTTT
TRBJ2-7 | TRBD2 | . | TRBV19 | CASSMRAGDSYEQYF | TGTGCCAGTAGTATGAGGGCGGGAGATTCCTACGAGCAGTACTTC
TRBJ2-4 | TRBD1 | few | TRBV18 | CASSRGQGSNIQYF | TGTGCCAGCTCACGGGGACAGGGGTCAAACATTCAGTACTTC
TRBJ2-1 | . | . | TRBV18 | CASSPLAPSSYNEQFF | TGTGCCAGCTCACCGCTAGCGCCGAGCTCCTACAATGAGCAGTTCTTC
TRBJ2-7 | . | . | TRBV28 | CASFSSYEQYF | TGTGCCAGCTTTAGCTCCTACGAGCAGTACTTC
TRBJ1-1 | . | . | TRBV20-1 | CSAGSEAFF | TGCAGTGCGGGCTCGGAAGCTTTCTTT
TRBJ2-1 | TRBD1 | . | TRBV10-3 | CAIQQGAHNEQFF | TGTGCCATCCAACAGGGGGCGCACAATGAGCAGTTCTTC
TRBJ2-7 | TRBD2 | . | TRBV19 | CASSATSGREDEQYF | TGTGCCAGTAGTGCGACTAGCGGGAGGGAGGACGAGCAGTACTTC
TRBJ2-7 | TRBD1 | . | TRBV28 | CASSGGQGASYEQYF | TGTGCCAGCAGTGGTGGACAGGGGGCCTCCTACGAGCAGTACTTC
TRBJ2-7 | TRBD1 | few | TRBV6-2/TRBV6-3 | CASSRTGFKSYEQYF | TGTGCCAGCAGCCGGACAGGGTTCAAGTCCTACGAGCAGTACTTC
TRBJ2-5 | . | . | TRBV7-8 | CASSLAPLAETQYF | TGTGCCAGCAGCTTAGCTCCCCTAGCGGAGACCCAGTACTTC
TRBJ2-1 | TRBD2 | . | TRBV5-4 | CANHGTSFDEQFF | TGTGCCAATCACGGGACTAGCTTCGATGAGCAGTTCTTC
TRBJ2-3 | TRBD2 | . | TRBV5-1 | CASSLASSGGTTDTQYF | TGCGCCAGCAGCCTTGCTTCATCGGGAGGCACCACAGATACGCAGTATTTT
TRBJ1-5 | . | . | TRBV5-1 | CASSLAGRDGHQPQHF | TGCGCCAGCAGCTTGGCCGGGAGGGATGGTCATCAGCCCCAGCATTTT
TRBJ2-5 | TRBD2 | . | TRBV3-1/TRBV3-2 | CASSQDVGLAGIGETQYF | TGTGCCAGCAGCCAAGATGTGGGACTAGCGGGTATCGGTGAGACCCAGTACTTC
TRBJ1-3 | . | . | TRBV19 | CASSSQGSGNTIYF | TGTGCCAGTAGTTCTCAGGGATCTGGAAACACCATATATTTT
TRBJ2-5 | TRBD1 | . | TRBV29-1 | CSVGDRVQETQYF | TGCAGCGTGGGGGACAGGGTACAAGAGACCCAGTACTTC
TRBJ2-1 | TRBD2 | once | TRBV27 | CASRRDVAGGLSYNEQFF | TGTGCCAGCAGACGCGACGTAGCGGGAGGCCTCTCCTACAATGAGCAGTTCTTC
TRBJ1-1 | . | . | TRBV5-4 | CASSKNRVGNTEAFF | TGTGCCAGCAGCAAAAACAGGGTTGGGAACACTGAAGCTTTCTTT
TRBJ2-2 | TRBD2 | . | TRBV5-1 | CASSLARTSGTNTGELFF | TGCGCCAGCAGCTTGGCCCGGACTAGCGGGACGAACACCGGGGAGCTGTTTTTT
TRBJ1-3 | TRBD1 | . | TRBV6-5 | CASSYGTASGNTIYF | TGTGCCAGCAGTTACGGGACAGCATCAGGAAACACCATATATTTT
TRBJ2-1 | . | . | TRBV11-3 | CASSKLADTEQFF | TGTGCCAGCAGCAAACTAGCTGACACTGAGCAGTTCTTC
TRBJ2-1 | . | . | TRBV28 | CASTTYNEQFF | TGTGCCAGCACCACCTACAATGAGCAGTTCTTC
TRBJ2-7 | TRBD2 | . | TRBV9 | CASSVAPSGKYEQYF | TGTGCCAGCAGCGTAGCGCCCAGCGGGAAATACGAGCAGTACTTC
TRBJ2-5 | TRBD1 | . | TRBV5-6 | CASSVRDSTGETQYF | TGTGCCAGCAGCGTCCGGGACAGCACTGGGGAGACCCAGTACTTC
TRBJ2-1 | . | . | TRBV30 | CAWSWTNRHNEQFF | TGTGCCTGGAGTTGGACTAATCGTCACAATGAGCAGTTCTTC
TRBJ2-1 | TRBD1 | . | TRBV27 | CASSLTGGNEQFF | TGTGCCAGCAGTCTGACAGGGGGCAATGAGCAGTTCTTC
TRBJ1-6 | TRBD1 | once | TRBV28 | CASSLYRGDSPLHF | TGTGCCAGCAGTTTATACAGGGGGGATTCACCCCTCCACTTT